This TCR beta chain was captured in a study of cytomegalovirus exposure and HLA in healthy donors. Study summary: In a later analysis, it was reported that the approximately 110 validation repertoires had been produced on the same platform as the roughly 650 repertoires belonging to the first cohort.

As regards this clone: The antigen is not known.

Study-wide results and limits: Three CMV-associated chains were confirmed in vitro to be specific for CMV antigens. The TCR clusters that emerged in the first cohort tended, a later analysis found, to co-occur in the approximately 110 validation repertoires. Many donors carried some public TCRs, although rarity characterized most TCR sequences.

The method was immunoSEQ multiplex PCR; TCRdb's version includes in-frame clones alone and lacks a portion of them. The table records about 280,000 clones, about 86% of them present only once. Sequences were obtained from PBMCs. The receptor was derived from a woman in her late teens or twenties in good health and CMV-seronegative.

The CDR3 region has the DNA TGTGCCAGCAGTTACTCGATCCGGACAGGGGGTGGCTACACCTTC. The encoded protein is CASSYSIRTGGGYTF. The rearrangement uses TRBV6-5 and TRBJ1-2; 10 nucleotides align to TRBD1. CDR1 and CDR2 (germline): MNHEY, SVGAGI. V lost 0 bases and J lost 7; bases outside the gene matches: 5. The CDR3 totals 15 residues.